This T cell receptor (beta chain) was identified in a study of OX40 agonist ivuxolimab in advanced cancers. The CDR3 runs 11 residues. Germline V gene data show CDR1 as MDHEN and CDR2 as SYDVKM. V dropped 4 bases and J dropped 2 bases, with 2 bases sitting between them. TCRdb's copy holds only in-frame clones and misses some; the assay was immunoSEQ multiplex PCR. Of under 25,000 clones in the sample, roughly 84% were seen once. The table lists this clone with a few counts. The sample here was CD4+ or CD8+ T cells sorted from blood, taken in a trial of the OX40 agonist ivuxolimab. The clonotype comes from an adult with an advanced solid tumor such as melanoma, head and neck, liver or kidney cancer. V is TRBV28 and J is TRBJ1-1; D unresolved. CDR3 amino acids: CASSSNTEAFF. The CDR3 DNA sequence: TGTGCCAGCAGTTCAAACACTGAAGCTTTCTTT. The full variable domain, in which reference TRBV28 and TRBJ1-1 provide the parts outside the CDR3, is DVKVTQSSRYLVKRTGEKVFLECVQDMDHENMFWYRQDPGLGLRLIYFSYDVKMKEKGDIPEGYSVSREKKERFSLILESASTNQTSMYLCASSSNTEAFFGQGTRLTVV.